Below, 18 T cell receptor beta chains from the same sample are listed, as sequenced in a study of CD8 T cells in ankylosing spondylitis. Overall study findings and caveats: The study identified a TCR beta motif of several highly homologous variants that appeared characteristic of ankylosing spondylitis blood.

No antigen is known for these receptors. TCRdb itself ran the 5' RACE reads through MiXCR, one entry per CDR3 protein. The table has some 450,000 distinct CDR3 sequences, about a sixth seen once. The material sequenced was blood, either unsorted or a sorted T cell fraction (not recorded which). All receptors derive from a male donor with ankylosing spondylitis.

CDR3 sequence reads: CASTRRGGIDNEQFF. The CDR3 DNA follows: TGCGCCAGCACAAGGAGGGGGGGAATTGATAATGAGCAGTTCTTC. This chain joins TRBV5-1 and TRBJ2-1; weak D call: TRBD2 (7 bases). Trimming took off 6 bases at V and 7 bases at J, with 20 bases between the two ends. CDR1 and CDR2 from the germline V gene are SGHRS and YFSETQ. The CDR3 totals 15 residues.

The V call is TRBV20-1, the J call TRBJ1-4, with D unclear. The V end was cut by 3 bases, the J end by 5 bases, with 4 bases between. Per germline, CDR1 DFQATT and CDR2 SNEGSKA (reference sequence). This CDR3 has 11 amino acids. CDR3 region: CSASHNEKLFF. CDR3 bases: TGCAGTGCTAGCCACAATGAAAAACTGTTTTTT.

The chain carries TRBV6-5 and TRBJ1-2; D unresolved. V was shortened by 3 bases and J by 0 bases, with 11 bases between the two germline ends. From germline, CDR1 is MNHEY and CDR2 SVGAGI. This CDR3 region has 15 residues. The CDR3 sequence is CASSYSLGANYGYTF. DNA for the CDR3: TGTGCCAGCAGTTATAGTTTAGGAGCTAACTATGGCTACACCTTC.

This clonotype was detected a few times. The chain links TRBV5-1 to TRBJ2-2, with 7 bases identical to TRBD1. The J segment lost 1 base and the V segment lost 4 bases, leaving 7 bases of the junction unmatched. This CDR3 is built from 16 residues. Looked up from germline, CDR1 is SGHRS and CDR2 is YFSETQ. CDR3 sequence reads: CASSRRTGVNTGELFF. Written as DNA, the CDR3 is TGCGCCAGCAGCCGCAGGACAGGCGTGAACACCGGGGAGCTGTTTTTT. The variable domain in full, with the rest retrieved from reference TRBV5-1 and TRBJ2-2, is KAGVTQTPRYLIKTRGQQVTLSCSPISGHRSVSWYQQTPGQGLQFLFEYFSETQRNKGNFPGRFSGRQFSNSRSEMNVSTLELGDSALYLCASSRRTGVNTGELFFGEGSRLTVL.

This chain uses TRBV2 with TRBJ2-1, with 9 bases fitting TRBD2. Germline assignment: CDR1 SNHLY and CDR2 FYNNEI. V shed 2 bases, J shed 2 bases, and the junction held 19 bases outside the gene matches. This CDR3 comprises 21 residues. The CDR3 nucleotides are TGTGCCAGCAGTGAAAGTTGGGCTAGCGGGACCGGAAAACCAACCTACAATGAGCAGTTCTTC. Translated, it gives CASSESWASGTGKPTYNEQFF.

This clonotype was picked up many times. The genes are TRBV5-1 and TRBJ2-1; TRBD2 agrees at 12 bases. Germline loops: CDR1 SGHRS, CDR2 YFSETQ. The CDR3 has 12 residues. The J segment lost 10 bases and the V segment lost 7 bases, leaving 3 bases of the junction unmatched. CDR3 in DNA: TGCGCCAGCCGACTAGCGGGGGCGGAGCAGTTCTTC. Its translation: CASRLAGAEQFF.

The chain joins TRBV20-1 to TRBJ2-3; TRBD1 agrees at 8 bases. The V and J ends lost 6 bases and 0 bases, in that order; junction bases with no gene match: 2. CDR3 length equals 13 residues. Germline-derived CDR1 and CDR2 are DFQATT and SNEGSKA (reference sequence). The CDR3 nucleotides read TGCAGTGCCACAGGGGGTAGCACAGATACGCAGTATTTT. Its protein is CSATGGSTDTQYF.

This clonotype was found a few times. The V gene is TRBV2, the J gene TRBJ2-1, with D maybe TRBD2 (5 bases). Germline V lookup: CDR1 SNHLY, CDR2 FYNNEI. Trimming left V 6 bases short and J 0 bases short, with 15 bases between. The CDR3 is made up of 16 amino acids. The CDR3 loop reads CASSLQRSSSYNEQFF. The DNA of the CDR3 is TGTGCCAGCAGCTTGCAGCGGTCCAGCTCCTACAATGAGCAGTTCTTC.

The V call is TRBV5-1, the J call TRBJ1-1; possibly TRBD1 for D (6 bases). Germline lookup yields CDR1 SGHRS and CDR2 YFSETQ. The CDR3 has 14 amino acids. Trimming stripped 4 bases from V and 4 bases from J, with 14 bases between. The CDR3 region has the DNA TGCGCCAGCAGCAGGGGGGGTGGTTCCACTGAAGCTTTCTTT. This sequence encodes CASSRGGGSTEAFF.

A few counts support this clonotype. The chain employs TRBV13 and TRBJ1-1; D uncertain. Trimming left V 0 bases short and J 1 base short, with 12 bases between. There are 16 residues in the CDR3. Germline CDR1 is PRHDT and CDR2 is FYEKMQ (reference sequence). DNA for the CDR3: TGTGCCAGCAGCTTAGGAAGCCTACAGCCGAACACTGAAGCTTTCTTT. Translating it yields CASSLGSLQPNTEAFF.

The CDR3 nucleotides read TGTGCCAGCACCACCTTCGGACCGTCCTATGGCTACACCTTC. It is translated as CASTTFGPSYGYTF. The V and J genes are TRBV28 and TRBJ1-2; D unclear. This CDR3 is built from 14 residues. From germline, CDR1 is MDHEN and CDR2 SYDVKM. With 7 bases removed from V and 4 bases from J, the gap between germline ends came to 16 bases.

The chain recombines TRBV7-2 with TRBJ2-7, with D perhaps TRBD1 or TRBD2 (5 bases each). With 2 bases removed from V and 3 bases from J, the gap between germline ends came to 14 bases. This CDR3 is built from 15 residues. Germline lookup yields CDR1 SGHTA and CDR2 FQGNSA. CDR3 loop: CASSLIGTGNYEQYF. CDR3 in DNA: TGTGCCAGCAGCTTAATTGGGACGGGGAACTACGAGCAGTACTTC.

The chain couples TRBV12-3 or TRBV12-4 to TRBJ2-7; 9 nucleotides line up with TRBD2. V was pared by 2 bases and J by 3 bases, with 5 bases of the junction left unmatched. The CDR3 contains 15 residues. The CDR3 region has the DNA TGTGCCAGCAGTTTAACAGCGGGAGGCAACTACGAGCAGTACTTC. Encoded protein: CASSLTAGGNYEQYF.

This clonotype was seen a few times. The rearrangement links TRBV5-1 to TRBJ1-1; possible D gene TRBD1, 6 bases. Between the trimmed V and J ends, which lost 0 bases and 5 bases, there was a span of 17 bases. From germline, CDR1 is SGHRS and CDR2 YFSETQ. The CDR3 consists of 16 residues. The CDR3 sequence: CASSLGSRGGGTEAFF. The CDR3 bases are TGCGCCAGCAGCTTGGGTTCCAGGGGTGGAGGTACTGAAGCTTTCTTT.

The chain uses TRBV6-2 or TRBV6-3 and TRBJ1-5; 7 nucleotides line up with TRBD1. J was trimmed by 7 bases and V by 6 bases; bases with no gene match: 9. The CDR3 contains 14 residues. Germline V lookup: CDR1 MNHEY, CDR2 SVGEGT. The CDR3 is CASRQGLDGQPQHF. CDR3 nucleotides: TGTGCCAGCAGACAGGGGCTGGATGGGCAGCCCCAGCATTTT.

The chain carries TRBV3-1 and TRBJ2-7, with TRBD2 as a possible D gene (6 bases). The V end lost 1 base, the J end lost 4 bases, and 17 bases lay between the germline ends. The CDR3 has 16 amino acids. CDR1 and CDR2 from the germline V gene are LGHDT and YNNKEL (reference sequence). CDR3 amino acids: CASSQGGSGLKYEQYF. In DNA, the CDR3 is TGTGCCAGCAGCCAAGGAGGGTCGGGACTGAAATACGAGCAGTACTTC.

This chain connects TRBV6-1 to TRBJ2-3; 9 nucleotides align to TRBD1. Germline V gene sequence: CDR1 MNHNS, CDR2 SASEGT. V was clipped by 7 bases and J by 2 bases; unmatched bases: 7. The CDR3 length is 15 residues. CDR3 nucleotide sequence: TGTGCCAGCAAAATCGGGACAGGGCCCACAGATACGCAGTATTTT. Its translation: CASKIGTGPTDTQYF.

This clonotype appeared a few times. This sequence joins TRBV20-1 and TRBJ1-3; the D gene is possibly TRBD1 (5 bases). The germline V and J ends were trimmed by 1 base and 0 bases, with 10 bases remaining between them. The germline V gene has CDR1 DFQATT and CDR2 SNEGSKA (reference sequence). The CDR3 has 15 amino acids. The CDR3 nucleotides are TGCAGTGCTAGAGTTGGGGGGAGCTCTGGAAACACCATATATTTT. Translating gives CSARVGGSSGNTIYF.